This T cell receptor (beta chain) was sequenced in a study of blood T cell repertoires in COVID-19. Study as a whole: T cells, B-cell-depleted T cells, or PBMCs supplied cDNA or gDNA.

Looked up from germline, CDR1 is MGHDK and CDR2 is SYGVNS. This CDR3 is built from 15 residues. V shed 3 bases and J 4 bases; nucleotides not matched to a gene: 5. Original methodology: Reference gene primer amplification gave estimated nucleated cell counts. Some clones are missing from TCRdb's copy, which holds only in-frame ones; the method was immunoSEQ multiplex PCR. D and trimming come from the DNA, and the V and J calls and clone size come from that table. The repertoire holds roughly 40,000 clones, with over 90% as singletons. This clone was seen just once. Sequenced input: peripheral blood. This receptor was taken from a human donor in a cohort sampled during active COVID-19. The chain combines TRBV25-1 with TRBJ2-5; 10 bases map to TRBD1. The CDR3 nucleotides read TGTGCCAGCAGTGATCCGGGACAGGGGACAGAGACCCAGTACTTC. Encoded protein: CASSDPGQGTETQYF.